This T cell receptor beta chain was captured by sequencing in a study of regulatory T cells in long-lasting Graves disease. Whole-study findings and limits: Newly diagnosed patients had higher TCR diversity than persistent Graves' patients did. Fewer public clonotypes were shared by new patients (966) than by persistent patients (roughly 2,500).

In germline, CDR1 is LNHDA, CDR2 SQIVND (reference sequence). With 8 bases clipped from V and 8 bases from J, the junction kept 8 bases outside the gene matches. The CDR3 contains 12 residues. As concerns this clonotype: The target antigen is unknown.

Time point defined: persistent/refractory GD, antithyroid drugs over 5 years with positive TRAb. There was RNA extracted from PBMCs, and the TCR library was made from it. From an endocrinology department in Xi'an, China, came the patients. Arm-PCR with iRepertoire HTBI primers amplified the CDR3 regions for these TCR beta libraries. Original handling: Across all samples, approximately 64 TRBV segments and 11 to 15 TRBJ segments were identified. TCRdb re-analysed the multiplex PCR reads in MiXCR, keeping a single row per CDR3 protein. V and J calls and clone size were set by TCRdb, not the authors. The sample has roughly 360,000 distinct CDR3 sequences, roughly 23% seen once.

V and J are TRBV19 and TRBJ1-1; TRBD1 matches at 7 bases. Specimen: peripheral blood mononuclear cells (PBMCs), collected when the disease was refractory, from a patient treated with antithyroid drugs. This clonotype originated in a middle-aged woman with Graves disease. CDR3 nucleotide sequence: TGTGCCAGTTCAATGGGGACAGCCGAAGCTTTCTTT. This gives the protein CASSMGTAEAFF. The full variable domain, rest sourced from reference TRBV19 and TRBJ1-1, is DGGITQSPKYLFRKEGQNVTLSCEQNLNHDAMYWYRQDPGQGLRLIYYSQIVNDFQKGDIAEGYSVSREKKESFPLTVTSAQKNPTAFYLCASSMGTAEAFFGQGTRLTVV.